Given below is one T cell receptor (beta chain) in context. This sample is drawn from a study of shared clonotypes between healthy human individuals. V was trimmed by 6 bases and J by 11 bases, leaving 12 bases between them. The CDR3 is 11 amino acids. Germline V gives CDR1 SGHVS, CDR2 FNYEAQ. Produced via immunoSEQ multiplex PCR; TCRdb's table is partial and in-frame only. This sample has some 600,000 clones, with 90% to 97% found just once. CD45RO-negative, CCR7-selected cells formed the naive CD8 fraction, which excluded terminally differentiated effector memory CD45RA+ cells. Sequencing was done on a sample of naive CD8+ T cells sorted from blood. This receptor was obtained from a woman between 25 and 40 years old in good health. The chain joins TRBV7-6 to TRBJ2-3; D may correspond to TRBD1 or TRBD2 (5 bases each). CDR3 nucleotides: TGTGCCAGCAGGTCCGGGACCCGGCAGTATTTT. It yields the protein CASRSGTRQYF.